The sequence of this TCR beta chain was determined in a study of OX40 agonist ivuxolimab in advanced cancers. At the level of the whole study: The costimulatory receptor OX40 (CD134) was targeted by ivuxolimab, a fully human IgG2 agonistic monoclonal antibody. Intravenous ivuxolimab was administered to patients every 2 weeks at six dose levels: 0.01, 0.1, 0.3, 1.5, 3 and 10 mg/kg. Of the approximately 54 patients in dose escalation, approximately 20 had hepatocellular carcinoma, some 15 had melanoma, 9 had renal cell carcinoma and 9 had head and neck cancer. A male proportion of around 80% and a mean age of approximately 60 years, ranging from about 23 to 79, were recorded for the dose-escalation cohort. Patients were allowed to have had prior anti-PD-1, anti-PD-L1 or anti-CTLA-4 therapy, and roughly 40% of the dose-escalation patients had been treated with checkpoint inhibitors. Partial responses were achieved by three dose-escalation patients, of whom one had hepatocellular carcinoma and two had cutaneous melanoma. Peripheral TCRbeta sequencing was intended to test whether TCR sequence diversity was altered and clonal T-cell expansion was caused by ivuxolimab. The paper reports the monotherapy dose-escalation portion (N of about 47 patients) of the phase I ivuxolimab trial. Results and caveats for the whole study, not just this receptor: On average, CD8+ T cells showed more expanded clones than CD4+ T cells after ivuxolimab. At doses of 0.1 to 3.0 mg/kg, clonal expansion of both CD4+ and CD8+ T cells in blood was seen between baseline and week 6. Which antigens the clonally expanded peripheral T cells were specific for was not determined. Low levels of normalized T-cell clonal expansion were also shown by some nonresponding patients. In the 0.1-3.0 mg/kg groups, partial responders had among the lowest normalized peripheral clonal expansion, particularly in CD8+ T cells.

For sequencing of the TCRbeta CDR3 region, genomic DNA was extracted from the sorted cells. The immunoSEQ Assay was used to sequence the TCRbeta CDR3 regions. Imported from immuneACCESS, the table was reduced by TCRdb to in-frame sequences with V and J called. These copies leave out some clones; in studies compared against another copy, an unresolved V gene accounts for under half, and the cause of the remainder is not known. The sample records about 5,100 clones, approximately 71% of which are singletons. Under 75% of the sample is in the top ten clones. The trial excluded patients who had a history of autoimmune disease or were on systemic immunosuppression. Peripheral blood for TCR sequencing was drawn from every dose cohort at baseline, at cycle 4 day 1 and at cycle 7 day 1. The samples were taken from a phase I, first-in-human, multicenter, open-label dose-escalation trial of ivuxolimab. Adults with locally advanced or metastatic melanoma, renal cell, hepatocellular, or head and neck squamous cell carcinoma were enrolled in the trial. Before TCR sequencing, CD4+ T cells and CD8+ T cells from peripheral blood were sorted into separate populations.

Note on this clone: Its antigen target is currently unknown. No base quality information exists; no much larger clone differs at one position.

V loses 7 bases of germline sequence and J loses 2 bases, and the interval between the two ends is 6 bases. Taken from cysteine to phenylalanine, the CDR3 has 10 residues. Left in the record is the CDR3 DNA by itself, 30 bases read in frame from the first base. The germline V gene (reference sequence) specifies DFQATT as CDR1 and SNEGSKA as CDR2. The sequencing here drew on CD4+ or CD8+ T cells sorted from blood, taken in a trial of the OX40 agonist ivuxolimab. This sequence originates from an adult with an advanced solid tumor such as melanoma, head and neck, liver or kidney cancer. The chain uses TRBV20-1 and TRBJ2-7, with an unclear D gene assignment. The CDR3: CSGAAYEQYF. The sequenced DNA is TGCAGTGGGGCGGCCTACGAGCAGTACTTC.